One sample yielded the 18 T cell receptor beta chains listed below, sequenced in a study of T cell responses to AZD1222 COVID-19 vaccine. Here immunoSEQ multiplex PCR was the method, and the copy in TCRdb shows in-frame clones only, minus some. The sample includes 150,000 to 200,000 clones, roughly 93% seen only once; the top ten take 7% to 9.5%. The specimen was peripheral blood, collected on day 0 of AZD1222 vaccination. Source of these receptors: an adult in good health.

The chain employs TRBV10-3 and TRBJ1-1; D call uncertain. The V gene's germline CDR1 is ENHRY and CDR2 SYGVKD. The CDR3 is 15 amino acids. The V end was cut by 0 bases, the J end by 0 bases, with 8 bases between. This CDR3 reads CAISESEGMNTEAFF. Here the CDR3 DNA reads TGTGCCATCAGTGAGTCGGAAGGAATGAACACTGAAGCTTTCTTT.

The chain is built from TRBV12-5 and TRBJ1-5; D not certain. CDR1 and CDR2 from the germline V gene are LGHNT and FRNRAP. Trimming stripped 11 bases from V and 2 bases from J, with 10 bases between. This CDR3 is 12 amino acids long. CDR3 sequence reads: CAHHGGNQPQHF. DNA of the CDR3: TGTGCTCATCATGGGGGCAATCAGCCCCAGCATTTT.

V is TRBV19 and J is TRBJ1-6, with 9 bases fitting TRBD1. The CDR3 extends over 16 amino acids. Germline loops: CDR1 LNHDA, CDR2 SQIVND (reference sequence). The trim removed 4 bases at V and 2 bases at J, leaving 3 bases unmatched. The CDR3 DNA reads as TGTGCCAGTAGTACCAGGACAGGGGCCTATAATTCACCCCTCCACTTT. Protein sequence: CASSTRTGAYNSPLHF. The complete variable domain, with remaining parts taken from reference TRBV19 and TRBJ1-6, reads DGGITQSPKYLFRKEGQNVTLSCEQNLNHDAMYWYRQDPGQGLRLIYYSQIVNDFQKGDIAEGYSVSREKKESFPLTVTSAQKNPTAFYLCASSTRTGAYNSPLHFGNGTRLTVT.

In its sample, this clone was seen a few times. The V call is TRBV19, the J call TRBJ2-1; the D gene is possibly TRBD2 (5 bases). The V gene lost 5 bases and the J gene lost 10 bases, with 9 bases spanning the gap. Germline lookup yields CDR1 LNHDA and CDR2 SQIVND (reference sequence). This CDR3 has 11 amino acids. CDR3 nucleotide sequence: TGTGCCAGTAGTGGGAGCCGAGAGCAGTTCTTC. Its translation is CASSGSREQFF.

This chain joins TRBV7-2 and TRBJ2-1; TRBD2 aligns across 9 bases. The CDR3 consists of 17 residues. Germline trimming cut 5 bases from V and 5 bases from J; bases unmatched to any gene: 13. CDR1 and CDR2 (germline): SGHTA, FQGNSA. In DNA, the CDR3 is TGTGCCAGCAGCACCCCACGGATAGCGGGAGACCACAATGAGCAGTTCTTC. Its protein product is CASSTPRIAGDHNEQFF.

The chain links TRBV3-1 (or the pseudogene TRBV3-2) to TRBJ2-5; D gene ambiguous. Trimming removed 7 bases from V and 0 bases from J, with 12 bases in between. Germline loops: CDR1 LGHDT, CDR2 YNNKEL (reference sequence). The CDR3 extends over 14 amino acids. Here the CDR3 reads CASTPNLNQETQYF. The CDR3 DNA sequence: TGTGCCAGCACCCCAAACCTAAACCAAGAGACCCAGTACTTC.

The chain recombines TRBV5-1 with TRBJ2-3; 15 bases match TRBD2. Looked up from germline, CDR1 is SGHRS and CDR2 is YFSETQ. V lost 3 bases, J lost 7 bases, and 12 bases stayed unmatched. This CDR3 region has 18 residues. The CDR3 loop reads CASSSAGLAGGSLNTQYF. CDR3 DNA: TGCGCCAGCAGCTCCGCCGGACTAGCGGGAGGGTCTCTCAATACGCAGTATTTT.

This chain uses TRBV4-1 with TRBJ1-4; D is possibly TRBD1 (5 bases). Trimming removed 1 base from V and 10 bases from J, with 10 bases in between. This CDR3 comprises 13 residues. The V gene's germline CDR1 is MGHRA and CDR2 YSYEKL. This chain's CDR3 is CASSQGVRGKLFF. In nucleotides, the CDR3 is TGCGCCAGCAGCCAAGGGGTTAGGGGAAAACTGTTTTTT.

The V gene is TRBV19, the J gene TRBJ1-5, with a weak D call TRBD1 (6 bases). Germline V CDR1 and CDR2: LNHDA, SQIVND (reference sequence). V lost 2 bases to trimming and J lost 7 bases, with 6 bases between them. This CDR3 contains 12 residues. CDR3 bases: TGTGCCAGTAGTATAAGGGGGCAGCCCCAGCATTTT. Translated: CASSIRGQPQHF.

The chain links TRBV28 to TRBJ1-5; no clear D. The CDR3 contains 16 residues. Per the germline V gene, CDR1 is MDHEN and CDR2 is SYDVKM. The V and J ends lost 3 bases and 5 bases respectively, with 17 bases between them. The CDR3, as DNA: TGTGCCAGCAGTTTCGTCGGGATTTGGGGTCATCAGCCCCAGCATTTT. Translating gives CASSFVGIWGHQPQHF.

The chain has TRBV10-1 and TRBJ2-7, with 8 bases fitting TRBD2. Germline-derived CDR1 and CDR2 are WNHNN and SYGVQD (reference sequence). The CDR3 sequence is 14 residues long. V shed 5 bases, J shed 3 bases, and the junction held 6 bases outside the gene matches. The CDR3 here is CASSSQRECYEQYF. For the CDR3, the DNA is TGCGCCAGCAGTTCTCAGCGGGAGTGCTACGAGCAGTACTTC.

The V gene is TRBV27, the J gene TRBJ1-2; D may be TRBD1 (5 bases). The length of the CDR3 is 16 residues. Looked up from germline, CDR1 is MNHEY and CDR2 is SMNVEV (reference sequence). V lost 6 bases and J lost 3, with 20 bases in between. CDR3 sequence reads: CASSTSGTPQDYGYTF. The CDR3 DNA is TGTGCCAGCAGCACCTCCGGCACCCCACAGGACTATGGCTACACCTTC.

V is TRBV29-1 and J is TRBJ1-1; tentative D call: TRBD1 (5 bases). Germline values: CDR1 SQVTM, CDR2 ANQGSEA. This CDR3 is 14 amino acids long. The V gene lost 4 bases and the J gene lost 1 base, with 13 bases spanning the gap. CDR3: CSVGSTAQNTEAFF. CDR3 DNA sequence: TGCAGCGTTGGTTCGACAGCTCAGAACACTGAAGCTTTCTTT.

Only one count was recorded for this clone. This chain connects TRBV27 to TRBJ2-7; 9 bases are shared with TRBD2. The CDR3 runs 15 residues. Trimming removed 2 bases from V and 2 bases from J; junction bases left unmatched: 4. CDR1 and CDR2 (germline): MNHEY, SMNVEV (reference sequence). Here the CDR3 reads CASSLPAGGPYEQYF. Written as DNA, the CDR3 is TGTGCCAGCAGTTTACCAGCGGGGGGACCCTACGAGCAGTACTTC.

The chain combines TRBV11-1 with TRBJ2-5; 8 positions match TRBD1. Looked up from germline, CDR1 is SGHAT and CDR2 is FQDESV (reference sequence). This CDR3 is 16 amino acids long. The J segment lost 2 bases and the V segment lost 5 bases, leaving 10 bases of the junction unmatched. The CDR3 DNA reads as TGTGCCAGCAGCCTCCAACGCGGGACAGGACAAGAGACCCAGTACTTC. It yields the protein CASSLQRGTGQETQYF.

For this clone: An end of the junction does not agree with germline; a read error may underlie this. The CDR3 loop reads CASSVGGGPNF. For the CDR3, the DNA is TGTGCCAGCAGCGTAGGAGGAGGCCCCAACTTT. V usage is TRBV9 and J usage is TRBJ1-1; D ambiguous. The length of the CDR3 is 11 residues. Per the germline V gene, CDR1 is SGDLS and CDR2 is YYNGEE. The full variable domain, with the rest looked up from reference TRBV9 and TRBJ1-1, is DSGVTQTPKHLITATGQRVTLRCSPRSGDLSVYWYQQSLDQGLQFLIQYYNGEERAKGNILERFSAQQFPDLHSELNLSSLELGDSALYFCASSVGGGPNFGQGTRLTVV.

V is TRBV6-5 and J is TRBJ2-7; D gene uncertain. The CDR3 consists of 12 residues. Trimming stripped 10 bases from V and 0 bases from J, with 10 bases between. Germline values: CDR1 MNHEY, CDR2 SVGAGI. CDR3 coding DNA: TGTGCCACGGGCTCGGGCTCCTACGAGCAGTACTTC. It encodes CATGSGSYEQYF.

Turning to this clone: The same CDR3 also results from other DNA sequences found in this sample. The gene calls are TRBV7-9 and TRBJ2-1; D unresolved. The CDR3 has 14 amino acids. CDR1 SEHNR and CDR2 FQNEAQ come from the germline V gene (reference sequence). The ends were cut back, 1 base at V and 4 bases at J, with 8 bases in the middle. CDR3 amino acids: CASSLGSEYNEQFF. CDR3 DNA: TGTGCCAGCAGCTTAGGGTCAGAATACAATGAGCAGTTCTTC.